The clone carrying this T cell receptor beta chain was detected many times. Its antigen is undetermined. The sample belongs to a study of human T cells and chemical hapten exposure. Looking at the study overall: Upper inner arm skin measuring approximately 2 cm by approximately 2 cm received 2% DPC for sensitization. General observations from the study: Among expanded TCRs, significantly more large CDR3 similarity clusters formed than among controls.

The time point is: patch test 3, about 24 weeks after DPC sensitization. The sample's treatment: therapeutic diphenylcyclopropenone sensitization with weekly scalp DPC. At every patch-test visit, blood was drawn before the patch test was applied. The V end was cut by 3 bases, the J end by 3 bases, with 14 bases between. The CDR3 is 15 amino acids. CDR1 is LGHDT and CDR2 is YNNKEL in the germline V gene (reference sequence). Via MiXCR, TCRdb re-called the RACE reads, giving one row per CDR3 protein. The table shows about 90,000 distinct CDR3 sequences, with about a tenth occurring only once. The chain has TRBV3-1 and TRBJ1-1; D remains unclear. This material consisted of whole blood, taken in connection with sensitization to the hapten diphenylcyclopropenone (DPC). This receptor was taken from a woman aged 25 to 39 with alopecia areata. Some clones in this sample may be carry-over from other donors' samples. The CDR3 region has the DNA TGTGCCAGCAGCCAGGGGAGTTCGTGGGACACTGAAGCTTTCTTT. Residues: CASSQGSSWDTEAFF.